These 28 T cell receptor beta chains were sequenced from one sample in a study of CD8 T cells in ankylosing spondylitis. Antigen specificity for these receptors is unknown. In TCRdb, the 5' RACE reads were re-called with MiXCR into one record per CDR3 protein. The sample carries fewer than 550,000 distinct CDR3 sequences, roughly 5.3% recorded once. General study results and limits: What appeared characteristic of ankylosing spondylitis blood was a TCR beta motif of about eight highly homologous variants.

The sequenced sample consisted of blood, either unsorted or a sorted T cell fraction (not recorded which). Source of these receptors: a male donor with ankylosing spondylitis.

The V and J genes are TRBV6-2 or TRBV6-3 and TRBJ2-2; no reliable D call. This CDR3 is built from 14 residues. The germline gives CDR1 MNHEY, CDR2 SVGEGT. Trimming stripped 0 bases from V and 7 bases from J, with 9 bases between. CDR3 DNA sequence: TGTGCCAGCAGTTACTCGATGGCTAGCGGGGAGCTGTTTTTT. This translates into CASSYSMASGELFF.

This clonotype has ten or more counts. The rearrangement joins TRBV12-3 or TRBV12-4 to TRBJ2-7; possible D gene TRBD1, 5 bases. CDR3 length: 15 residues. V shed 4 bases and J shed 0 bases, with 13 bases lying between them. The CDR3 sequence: CASSYRTLNSYEQYF. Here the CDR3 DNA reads TGTGCCAGCAGTTACAGGACACTAAACTCCTACGAGCAGTACTTC.

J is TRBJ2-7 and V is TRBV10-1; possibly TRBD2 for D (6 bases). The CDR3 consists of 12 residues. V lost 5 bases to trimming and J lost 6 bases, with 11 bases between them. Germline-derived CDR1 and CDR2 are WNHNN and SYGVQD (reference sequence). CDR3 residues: CASSSLGGEQYF. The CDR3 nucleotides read TGCGCCAGCAGTAGCTTGGGGGGCGAGCAGTACTTC.

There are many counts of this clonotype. The CDR3 DNA reads as TGTGCCGTCGGGACAGGGGCCTACGAGCAGTACTTC. The encoded protein is CAVGTGAYEQYF. The V and J genes are TRBV10-3 and TRBJ2-7; 10 nucleotides line up with TRBD1. Germline CDR1 ENHRY, CDR2 SYGVKD. The V segment lost 11 bases and the J segment 2 bases; nucleotides outside the gene matches: 3. The CDR3 has 12 amino acids.

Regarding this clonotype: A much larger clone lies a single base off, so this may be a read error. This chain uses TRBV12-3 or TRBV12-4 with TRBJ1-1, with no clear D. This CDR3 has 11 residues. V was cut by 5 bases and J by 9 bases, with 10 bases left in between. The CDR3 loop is CASSLLVKAFF. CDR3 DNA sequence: TGTGCCAGCAGTCTATTAGTTAAAGCTTTCTTT.

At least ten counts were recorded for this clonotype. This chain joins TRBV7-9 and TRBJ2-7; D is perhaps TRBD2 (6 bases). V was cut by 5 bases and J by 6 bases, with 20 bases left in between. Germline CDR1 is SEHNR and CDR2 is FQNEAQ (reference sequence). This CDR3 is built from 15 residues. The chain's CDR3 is CASSPTGLALGEQYF. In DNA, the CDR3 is TGTGCCAGCAGCCCTACGGGGCTAGCGCTGGGCGAGCAGTACTTC.

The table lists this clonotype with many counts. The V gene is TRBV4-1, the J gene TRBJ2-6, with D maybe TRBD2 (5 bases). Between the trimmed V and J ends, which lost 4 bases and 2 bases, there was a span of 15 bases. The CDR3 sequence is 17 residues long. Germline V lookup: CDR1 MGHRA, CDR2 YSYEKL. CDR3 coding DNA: TGCGCCAGCAGCCTACGTATGAGGGTTACTGGGGCCAACGTCCTGACTTTC. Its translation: CASSLRMRVTGANVLTF.

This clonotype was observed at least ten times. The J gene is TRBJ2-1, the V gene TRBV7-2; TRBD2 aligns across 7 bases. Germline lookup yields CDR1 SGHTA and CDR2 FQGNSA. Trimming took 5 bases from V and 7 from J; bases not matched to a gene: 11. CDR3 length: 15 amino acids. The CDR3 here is CASSTYAGVRNEQFF. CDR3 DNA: TGTGCCAGCAGCACCTACGCGGGGGTCAGAAATGAGCAGTTCTTC.

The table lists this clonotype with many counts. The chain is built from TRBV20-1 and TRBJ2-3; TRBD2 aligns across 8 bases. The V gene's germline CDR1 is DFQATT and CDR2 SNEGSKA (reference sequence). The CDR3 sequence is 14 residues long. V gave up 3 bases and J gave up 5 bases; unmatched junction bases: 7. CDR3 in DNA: TGCAGTGCTAGGGCGGGGGGCCAGGGAGATACGCAGTATTTT. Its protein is CSARAGGQGDTQYF.

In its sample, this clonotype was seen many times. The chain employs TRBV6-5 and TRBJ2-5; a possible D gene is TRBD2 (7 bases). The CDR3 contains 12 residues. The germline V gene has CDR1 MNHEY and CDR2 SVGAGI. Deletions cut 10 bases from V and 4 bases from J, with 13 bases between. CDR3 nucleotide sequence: TGTGCCACGGGGGGCCGCACAGAGACCCAGTACTTC. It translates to CATGGRTETQYF.

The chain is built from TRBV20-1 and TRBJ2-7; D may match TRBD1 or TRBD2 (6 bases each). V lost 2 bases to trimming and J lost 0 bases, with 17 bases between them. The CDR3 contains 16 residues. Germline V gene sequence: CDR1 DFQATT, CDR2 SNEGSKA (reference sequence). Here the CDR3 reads CSARPRAGHHSYEQYF. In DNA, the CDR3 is TGCAGTGCTAGACCACGGGCGGGACACCACTCCTACGAGCAGTACTTC.

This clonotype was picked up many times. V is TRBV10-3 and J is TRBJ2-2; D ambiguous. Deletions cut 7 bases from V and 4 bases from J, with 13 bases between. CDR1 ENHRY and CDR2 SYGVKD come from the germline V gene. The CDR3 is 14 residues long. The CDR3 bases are TGTGCCATCAAGGAGATGTCGGGCACCGGGGAGCTGTTTTTT. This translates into CAIKEMSGTGELFF.

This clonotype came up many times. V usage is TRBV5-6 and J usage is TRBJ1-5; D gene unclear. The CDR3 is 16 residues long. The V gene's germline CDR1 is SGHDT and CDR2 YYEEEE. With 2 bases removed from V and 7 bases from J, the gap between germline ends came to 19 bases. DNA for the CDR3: TGTGCCAGCAGCTTCTCGCGTAGGGCCCAAGGGCAGCCCCAGCATTTT. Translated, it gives CASSFSRRAQGQPQHF.

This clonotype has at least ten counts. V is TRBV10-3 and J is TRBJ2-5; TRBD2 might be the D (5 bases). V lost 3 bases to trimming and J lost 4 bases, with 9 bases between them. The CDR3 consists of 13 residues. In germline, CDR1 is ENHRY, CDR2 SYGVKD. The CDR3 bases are TGTGCCATCAGTGATCGGGATAGAGAGACCCAGTACTTC. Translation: CAISDRDRETQYF.

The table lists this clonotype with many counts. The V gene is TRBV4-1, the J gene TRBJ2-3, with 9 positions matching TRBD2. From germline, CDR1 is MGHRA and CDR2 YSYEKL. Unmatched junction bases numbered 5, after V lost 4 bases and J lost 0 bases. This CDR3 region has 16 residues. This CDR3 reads CASSLRTSVSTDTQYF. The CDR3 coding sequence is TGCGCCAGCAGCCTACGGACTAGCGTCAGCACAGATACGCAGTATTTT.

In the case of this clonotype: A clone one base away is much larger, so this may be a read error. CDR3 residues: CGATVPYGYTF. The CDR3 DNA follows: TGCGGTGCTACGGTCCCCTATGGCTACACCTTC. The chain employs TRBV20-1 and TRBJ1-2; D uncertain. The CDR3 is 11 amino acids. CDR1 is DFQATT and CDR2 is SNEGSKA in the germline V gene (reference sequence).

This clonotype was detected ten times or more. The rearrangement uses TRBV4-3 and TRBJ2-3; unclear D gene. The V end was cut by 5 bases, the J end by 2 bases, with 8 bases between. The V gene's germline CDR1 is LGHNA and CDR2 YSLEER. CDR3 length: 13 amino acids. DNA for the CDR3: TGCGCCAGCAGCTCTGGATTCACAGATACGCAGTATTTT. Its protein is CASSSGFTDTQYF.

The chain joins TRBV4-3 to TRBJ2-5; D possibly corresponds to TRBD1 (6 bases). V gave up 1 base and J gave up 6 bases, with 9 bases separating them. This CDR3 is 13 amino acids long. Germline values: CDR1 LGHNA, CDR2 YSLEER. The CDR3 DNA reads TGCGCCAGCAGCCAAGGCCAGGGGAAGACCCAGTACTTC. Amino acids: CASSQGQGKTQYF.

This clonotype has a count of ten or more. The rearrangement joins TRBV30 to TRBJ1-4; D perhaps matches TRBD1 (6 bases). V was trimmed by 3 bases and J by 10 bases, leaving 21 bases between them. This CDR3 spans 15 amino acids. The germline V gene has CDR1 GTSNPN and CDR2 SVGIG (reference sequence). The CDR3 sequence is CAWRPRQAGKGKLFF. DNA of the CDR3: TGTGCCTGGAGACCCCGACAGGCCGGCAAGGGAAAACTGTTTTTT. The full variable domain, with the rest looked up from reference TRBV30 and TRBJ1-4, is SQTIHQWPATLVQPVGSPLSLECTVEGTSNPNLYWYRQAAGRGLQLLFYSVGIGQISSEVPQNLSASRPQDRQFILSSKKLLLSDSGFYLCAWRPRQAGKGKLFFGSGTQLSVL.

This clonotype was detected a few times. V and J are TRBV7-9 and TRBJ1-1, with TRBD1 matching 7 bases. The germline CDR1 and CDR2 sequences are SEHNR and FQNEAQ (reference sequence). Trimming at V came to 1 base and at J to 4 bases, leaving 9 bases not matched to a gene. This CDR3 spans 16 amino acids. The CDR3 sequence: CASSLVPRQGVTEAFF. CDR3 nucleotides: TGTGCCAGCAGCTTAGTCCCCCGGCAGGGGGTCACTGAAGCTTTCTTT.

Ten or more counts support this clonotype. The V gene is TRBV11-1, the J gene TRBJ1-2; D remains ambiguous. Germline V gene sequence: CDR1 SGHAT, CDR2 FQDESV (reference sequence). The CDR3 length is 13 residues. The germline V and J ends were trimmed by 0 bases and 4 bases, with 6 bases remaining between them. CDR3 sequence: CASSLAGGYGYTF. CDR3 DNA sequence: TGTGCCAGCAGCTTAGCTGGCGGCTATGGCTACACCTTC.

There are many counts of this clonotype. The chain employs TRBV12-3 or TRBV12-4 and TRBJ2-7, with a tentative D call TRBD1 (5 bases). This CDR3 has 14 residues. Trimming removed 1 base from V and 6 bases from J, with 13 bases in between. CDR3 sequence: CASSLGGAWVEQYF. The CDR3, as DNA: TGTGCCAGCAGTTTAGGGGGCGCATGGGTCGAGCAGTACTTC.

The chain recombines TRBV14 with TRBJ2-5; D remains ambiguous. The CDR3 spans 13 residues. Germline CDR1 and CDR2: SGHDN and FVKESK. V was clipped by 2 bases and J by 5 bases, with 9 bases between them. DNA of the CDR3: TGTGCCAGCAGCCAACAAGTTTACGAGACCCAGTACTTC. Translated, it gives CASSQQVYETQYF.

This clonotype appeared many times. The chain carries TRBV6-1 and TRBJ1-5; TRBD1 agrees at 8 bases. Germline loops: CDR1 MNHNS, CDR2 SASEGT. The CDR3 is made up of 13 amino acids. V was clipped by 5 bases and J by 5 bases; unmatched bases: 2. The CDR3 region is CASSPGGHQPQHF. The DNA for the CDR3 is TGTGCCAGCAGTCCAGGGGGCCATCAGCCCCAGCATTTT.

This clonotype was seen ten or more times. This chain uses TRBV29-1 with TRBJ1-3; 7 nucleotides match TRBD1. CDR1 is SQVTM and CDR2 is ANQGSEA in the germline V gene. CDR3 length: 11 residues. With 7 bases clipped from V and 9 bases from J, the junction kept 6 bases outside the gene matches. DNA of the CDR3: TGCAGCGCGGACAGGAGAGGCACCATATATTTT. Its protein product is CSADRRGTIYF.

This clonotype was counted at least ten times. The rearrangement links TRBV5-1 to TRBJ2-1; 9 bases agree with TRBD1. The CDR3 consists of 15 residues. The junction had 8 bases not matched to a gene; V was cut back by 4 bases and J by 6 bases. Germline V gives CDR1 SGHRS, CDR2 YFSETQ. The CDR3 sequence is CASSPGQGSFNEQFF. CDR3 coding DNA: TGCGCCAGCAGCCCGGGACAGGGTAGTTTCAATGAGCAGTTCTTC.

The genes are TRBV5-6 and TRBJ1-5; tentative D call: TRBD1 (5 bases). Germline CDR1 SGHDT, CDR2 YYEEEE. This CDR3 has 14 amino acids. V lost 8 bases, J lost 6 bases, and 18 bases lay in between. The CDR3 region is CARSPRQGGQPQHF. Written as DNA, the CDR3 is TGTGCCAGGAGCCCCAGGCAGGGCGGTCAGCCCCAGCATTTT.

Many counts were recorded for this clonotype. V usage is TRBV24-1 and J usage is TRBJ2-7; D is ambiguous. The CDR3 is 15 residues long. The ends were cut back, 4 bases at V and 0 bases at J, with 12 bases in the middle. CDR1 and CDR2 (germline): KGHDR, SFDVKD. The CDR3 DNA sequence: TGTGCCACCAGTGAGGGCCCCAGGAGCTCCTACGAGCAGTACTTC. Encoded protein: CATSEGPRSSYEQYF.